The 21 T cell receptor beta chains below were found in one sample sequenced in a study of shared clonotypes between healthy human individuals (dated by TCRdb to 2018 to 2020). CD8 naive samples were obtained by positive selection for CCR7 among CD45RO-negative cells, yielding a CD45RA+CCR7+ population from which TemRA cells were excluded. Library construction relied on the immunoSEQ multiplex PCR assay. TCRdb's version of the immuneACCESS table is confined to in-frame rearrangements and falls short of the full clone set. An unresolved V gene accounts for under half of the shortfall where checked; the remainder is of unknown origin. Recorded for this sample are millions of clones; roughly 95% of them occurred a single time. The leading ten clones occupy about 1.1% of the sample. The sample consisted of naive CD8+ T cells sorted from blood. The cell subset or site label, read with the paper, signifies: CD45RA+CCR7+. These receptors were taken from a man aged 18 to 29 in good health.

The V call is TRBV5-8, the J call TRBJ2-5; D is uncertain. CDR1 SGHTS and CDR2 YDEGEE come from the germline V gene. V dropped 0 bases and J dropped 2 bases, with 8 bases sitting between them. CDR3 length: 14 amino acids. The CDR3 coding sequence is TGTGCCAGCAGCTTGGTCCAGGCTCAAGAGACCCAGTACTTC. Amino acids: CASSLVQAQETQYF.

This clone was recorded only once. The genes are TRBV4-1 and TRBJ2-7; 10 nucleotides align to TRBD2. The CDR3 loop spans 18 amino acids. The germline CDR1 and CDR2 sequences are MGHRA and YSYEKL. J was trimmed by 7 bases and V by 1 base; bases with no gene match: 16. The CDR3 loop reads CASSQGIHHLAGVGEQYF. DNA of the CDR3: TGCGCCAGCAGCCAAGGTATCCACCACCTAGCGGGAGTGGGAGAGCAGTACTTC.

The chain joins TRBV27 to TRBJ1-1; 9 bases agree with TRBD1. Germline V CDR1 and CDR2: MNHEY, SMNVEV (reference sequence). With V trimmed by 2 bases and J by 2 bases, 6 bases remained unmatched. The CDR3 consists of 16 residues. The CDR3 reads CASSLQRQGENTEAFF. The CDR3 region has the DNA TGTGCCAGCAGTTTACAAAGACAGGGGGAAAACACTGAAGCTTTCTTT.

The chain links TRBV4-1 to TRBJ1-3; no reliable D call. The CDR3 covers 15 residues. Per the germline V gene, CDR1 is MGHRA and CDR2 is YSYEKL. Between the trimmed V and J ends, which lost 4 bases and 1 base, there was a span of 11 bases. The CDR3 sequence: CASSLRTDSGNTIYF. Here the CDR3 DNA reads TGCGCCAGCAGCCTTCGGACGGATTCTGGAAACACCATATATTTT.

The chain links TRBV27 to TRBJ2-7, with 13 bases identical to TRBD2. V dropped 5 bases and J dropped 0; count of bases not matched to a gene: 10. Germline assignment: CDR1 MNHEY and CDR2 SMNVEV (reference sequence). The CDR3 spans 18 residues. CDR3 DNA sequence: TGTGCCAGCAGTCCCCGGACTAGCGGGGGTTTGAGCTCCTACGAGCAGTACTTC. Protein product: CASSPRTSGGLSSYEQYF.

The rearrangement joins TRBV7-2 to TRBJ1-4; D is unresolved. Per the germline V gene, CDR1 is SGHTA and CDR2 is FQGNSA. Deletions cut 3 bases from V and 7 bases from J, with 21 bases between. This CDR3 spans 17 amino acids. The CDR3 is CASSFGYSTDSSEKLFF. In DNA, the CDR3 is TGTGCCAGCAGCTTTGGGTACAGTACCGACTCCAGTGAAAAACTGTTTTTT.

The rearrangement joins TRBV19 to TRBJ2-5; TRBD1 matches 7 bases. J lost 4 bases, V lost 4 bases, and 3 bases had no gene match. Germline CDR1 LNHDA, CDR2 SQIVND (reference sequence). The CDR3 loop spans 13 amino acids. The CDR3 bases are TGTGCCAGTAGTACCCCAGGGGGAGAGACCCAGTACTTC. It codes for CASSTPGGETQYF.

Details on this clone: This sample includes further DNA sequences coding for the same CDR3. V gene TRBV5-1 combines with J gene TRBJ2-5; 10 bases are shared with TRBD1. The CDR3 has 17 residues. Germline V gene sequence: CDR1 SGHRS, CDR2 YFSETQ. The V and J ends lost 0 bases and 5 bases, in that order; junction bases with no gene match: 10. This CDR3 reads CASSLEATGGLGETQYF. CDR3 nucleotides: TGCGCCAGCAGCTTGGAAGCGACAGGGGGCCTGGGGGAGACCCAGTACTTC.

This clone was seen a single time. The same CDR3 can be traced to other DNA sequences in this sample. The chain recombines TRBV10-2 with TRBJ2-7, with unresolved D. Trimming left V 5 bases short and J 0 bases short, with 11 bases between. CDR3 size: 14 residues. In germline, CDR1 is WSHSY, CDR2 SAAADI. The CDR3 loop is CASSLDRASYEQYF. CDR3 nucleotide sequence: TGCGCCAGCAGTCTGGACCGGGCCTCCTACGAGCAGTACTTC.

The V gene is TRBV7-9, the J gene TRBJ1-2, with D hard to call. The V gene's germline CDR1 is SEHNR and CDR2 FQNEAQ (reference sequence). Trimming left V 5 bases short and J 6 bases short, with 16 bases between. The CDR3 is 14 residues long. The CDR3 here is CASSPVEGLHGYTF. CDR3 nucleotides: TGTGCCAGCAGCCCGGTGGAGGGCCTCCATGGCTACACCTTC. The entire variable domain, with the rest obtained from reference TRBV7-9 and TRBJ1-2, is as follows: DTGVSQNPRHKITKRGQNVTFRCDPISEHNRLYWYRQTLGQGPEFLTYFQNEAQLEKSRLLSDRFSAERPKGSFSTLEIQRTEQGDSAMYLCASSPVEGLHGYTFGSGTRLTVV.

V usage is TRBV7-9 and J usage is TRBJ1-1; tentative D call: TRBD1 (6 bases). This CDR3 is 15 amino acids long. Germline loops: CDR1 SEHNR, CDR2 FQNEAQ (reference sequence). The V gene lost 4 bases and the J gene lost 4 bases, with 16 bases spanning the gap. The CDR3: CASSSVGGGFTEAFF. CDR3 DNA: TGTGCCAGCAGCTCCGTGGGTGGGGGCTTCACTGAAGCTTTCTTT.

This chain connects TRBV6-5 to TRBJ2-2; 8 nucleotides agree with TRBD2. V dropped 2 bases and J dropped 4; count of bases not matched to a gene: 3. CDR3 length: 15 residues. Germline V gene lookup returns CDR1 MNHEY and CDR2 SVGAGI. Here the CDR3 reads CASSYVAGPTGELFF. CDR3 nucleotide sequence: TGTGCCAGCAGTTACGTAGCGGGACCCACCGGGGAGCTGTTTTTT.

For this clone: Other DNA variants within this sample encode the same CDR3. The chain uses TRBV6-4 and TRBJ2-1; D gene unclear. Germline loops: CDR1 MRHNA, CDR2 SNTAGT. The CDR3 has 15 amino acids. Trimming removed 0 bases at V and 2 bases at J, with 8 bases between. CDR3 residues: CASSDSPGTYNEQFF. The CDR3 DNA reads TGTGCCAGCAGTGACTCGCCAGGAACCTACAATGAGCAGTTCTTC.

The V gene is TRBV21-1, the J gene TRBJ2-2; the table's D call, TRBD2, has no DNA check behind it. TRBV21-1 is a listed pseudogene. The CDR3 is made up of 12 amino acids. For the CDR3, the DNA is TGTGCCAGCATGAGGCAAACCGGGGAGCTGTTTTTT. It yields the protein CASMRQTGELFF.

This sequence joins TRBV27 and TRBJ2-1, with 7 bases aligning to TRBD2. The junction had 11 bases not matched to a gene; V was cut back by 5 bases and J by 4 bases. Germline V gene data show CDR1 as MNHEY and CDR2 as SMNVEV (reference sequence). The CDR3 is 16 residues long. This CDR3 reads CASSPGTTGLYNEQFF. The CDR3 nucleotides are TGTGCCAGCAGTCCGGGGACTACCGGATTATACAATGAGCAGTTCTTC.

This chain joins TRBV30 and TRBJ2-1; TRBD2 aligns across 9 bases. V gave up 0 bases and J gave up 9 bases; unmatched junction bases: 21. CDR3 length equals 19 residues. The germline V gene encodes CDR1 GTSNPN and CDR2 SVGIG (reference sequence). In nucleotides, the CDR3 is TGTGCCTGGAGTGTAGCCTTCGGACTAGCGACTTTGCGTCGCGGTGAGCAGTTCTTC. Residues: CAWSVAFGLATLRRGEQFF.

The rearrangement joins TRBV29-1 to TRBJ2-1; TRBD2 aligns across 14 bases. Germline trimming cut 7 bases from V and 7 bases from J; bases unmatched to any gene: 6. The CDR3 length is 14 residues. The germline gives CDR1 SQVTM, CDR2 ANQGSEA. CDR3 loop: CSAGGTSGGNEQFF. The CDR3 DNA is TGCAGCGCCGGCGGGACTAGCGGGGGAAATGAGCAGTTCTTC.

The rearrangement uses TRBV11-2 and TRBJ2-7; maybe TRBD2 (6 bases). CDR1 and CDR2 from the germline V gene are SGHAT and FQNNGV. The CDR3 has 12 amino acids. The V end lost 5 bases, the J end lost 7 bases, and 12 bases lay between the germline ends. The CDR3 reads CASSPEGREQYF. In DNA, the CDR3 is TGTGCCAGCAGCCCAGAGGGGAGGGAGCAGTACTTC.

This rearrangement joins TRBV5-6 to TRBJ2-7, with TRBD2 matching over 7 bases. The V gene's germline CDR1 is SGHDT and CDR2 YYEEEE. This CDR3 region has 16 residues. J was trimmed by 6 bases and V by 0 bases; bases with no gene match: 12. The CDR3 region is CASSLDSGSGVLEQYF. Here the CDR3 DNA reads TGTGCCAGCAGCTTGGATTCCGGGAGCGGGGTCCTCGAGCAGTACTTC.

The chain recombines TRBV7-9 with TRBJ1-2; unclear D gene. The ends were cut back, 5 bases at V and 8 bases at J, with 15 bases in the middle. Germline values: CDR1 SEHNR, CDR2 FQNEAQ (reference sequence). CDR3 size: 13 residues. The CDR3 is CASSLGGSRGYTF. CDR3 sequence (DNA): TGTGCCAGCAGCCTAGGCGGGTCCCGAGGCTACACCTTC.

V and J are TRBV10-2 and TRBJ2-2; D call uncertain. CDR1 and CDR2 (germline): WSHSY, SAAADI. Trimming pared 8 bases from V and 6 bases from J, leaving 4 bases between. The CDR3 extends over 10 amino acids. This chain's CDR3 is CASQSGELFF. CDR3 bases: TGCGCCAGCCAGTCCGGGGAGCTGTTTTTT.